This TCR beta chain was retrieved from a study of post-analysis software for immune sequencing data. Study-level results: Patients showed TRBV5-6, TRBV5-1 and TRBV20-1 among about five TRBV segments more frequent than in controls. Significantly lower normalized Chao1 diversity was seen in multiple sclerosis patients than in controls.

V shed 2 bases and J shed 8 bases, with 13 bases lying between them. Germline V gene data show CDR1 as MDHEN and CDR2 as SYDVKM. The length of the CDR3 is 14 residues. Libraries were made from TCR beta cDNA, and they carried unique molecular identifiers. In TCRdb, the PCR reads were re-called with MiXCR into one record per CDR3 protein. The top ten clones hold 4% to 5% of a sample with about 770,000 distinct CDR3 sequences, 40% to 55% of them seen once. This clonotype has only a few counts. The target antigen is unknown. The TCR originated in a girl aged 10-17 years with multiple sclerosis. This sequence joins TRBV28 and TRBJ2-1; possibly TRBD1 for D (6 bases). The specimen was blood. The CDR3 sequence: CASSLVGAMDEQFF. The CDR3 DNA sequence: TGTGCCAGCAGTTTAGTGGGGGCGATGGATGAGCAGTTCTTC.